These 30 T cell receptor beta chains were all obtained from the same sample, sequenced in a study of identical twins. TCRdb itself ran the 5' RACE reads through MiXCR, one entry per CDR3 protein. The data contain about 700,000 distinct CDR3 sequences, 5.5% to 6.5% of them singletons. The sequencing sample was made of naive T cells sorted from blood. These receptors all come from a man aged 18-30 years in good health.

There are many counts of this clonotype. The chain combines TRBV7-9 with TRBJ2-7, with 7 positions matching TRBD2. CDR3 length equals 17 residues. V lost 5 bases to trimming and J lost 0 bases; unmatched junction nucleotides: 13. Germline V gene lookup returns CDR1 SEHNR and CDR2 FQNEAQ (reference sequence). The CDR3: CASSLPLTGTNSYEQYF. The CDR3 nucleotides are TGTGCCAGCAGCCTTCCTTTGACCGGGACTAACTCCTACGAGCAGTACTTC.

This clonotype was seen at least ten times. The chain carries TRBV7-8 and TRBJ2-1; no reliable D call. The germline V gene has CDR1 SGHVS and CDR2 FQNEAQ. The CDR3 has 12 residues. The V and J ends lost 10 bases and 5 bases respectively, with 12 bases between them. The CDR3 region is CATALSDNEQFF. DNA of the CDR3: TGTGCCACAGCCCTATCAGACAATGAGCAGTTCTTC.

Ten or more counts support this clonotype. V is TRBV9 and J is TRBJ2-7, with 9 bases matching TRBD2. V was clipped by 2 bases and J by 5 bases; unmatched bases: 8. CDR3 size: 15 residues. Germline V gene data show CDR1 as SGDLS and CDR2 as YYNGEE. Here the CDR3 DNA reads TGTGCCAGCAGCGTTATGGCGGGAGGGTTCCACGAGCAGTACTTC. Protein sequence: CASSVMAGGFHEQYF. The whole variable domain, remainder taken from reference TRBV9 and TRBJ2-7, is DSGVTQTPKHLITATGQRVTLRCSPRSGDLSVYWYQQSLDQGLQFLIQYYNGEERAKGNILERFSAQQFPDLHSELNLSSLELGDSALYFCASSVMAGGFHEQYFGPGTRLTVT.

The gene calls are TRBV29-1 and TRBJ2-1, with D possibly matching TRBD2 (5 bases). The CDR3 sequence is 14 residues long. CDR1 is SQVTM and CDR2 is ANQGSEA in the germline V gene. Trimming took off 7 bases at V and 2 bases at J, with 15 bases between the two ends. The CDR3 sequence is CSADEGVPYNEQFF. CDR3 DNA: TGCAGCGCTGACGAGGGAGTTCCCTACAATGAGCAGTTCTTC.

This clonotype came up a few times. J is TRBJ1-1 and V is TRBV7-3; D is uncertain. The V and J ends lost 2 bases and 3 bases respectively, with 10 bases between them. This CDR3 is built from 14 residues. Germline-derived CDR1 and CDR2 are SGHTA and FQGTGA. CDR3 protein: CASSLVPGDTEAFF. The CDR3 DNA reads as TGTGCCAGCAGCTTAGTCCCCGGGGACACTGAAGCTTTCTTT.

This clonotype occurred many times. The chain uses TRBV10-3 and TRBJ2-5, with D possibly being TRBD1 (6 bases). This CDR3 is 13 amino acids long. V was pared by 5 bases and J by 4 bases, with 11 bases between. Looked up from germline, CDR1 is ENHRY and CDR2 is SYGVKD. In DNA form, the CDR3 reads TGTGCCATCAGTAACACAGGGTTAGAGACCCAGTACTTC. This sequence encodes CAISNTGLETQYF.

This clonotype was detected a few times. V gene TRBV5-1 combines with J gene TRBJ2-7; TRBD1 might be the D (5 bases). CDR3 size: 14 residues. The germline V gene encodes CDR1 SGHRS and CDR2 YFSETQ. V lost 5 bases to trimming and J lost 0 bases, with 12 bases between them. CDR3 amino acids: CASRHHRSSYEQYF. DNA of the CDR3: TGCGCCAGCAGGCACCACAGGAGCTCCTACGAGCAGTACTTC.

This clonotype came up many times. The chain links TRBV7-9 to TRBJ2-1, with 9 bases matching TRBD2. After removal of 5 bases from V and 7 bases from J, the junction contained 12 bases not matched to a gene. The CDR3 has 16 amino acids. Germline CDR1 reads SEHNR; CDR2 reads FQNEAQ (reference sequence). This CDR3 reads CASSVPGLAERNEQFF. The CDR3 DNA follows: TGTGCCAGCAGCGTGCCGGGACTAGCTGAACGGAATGAGCAGTTCTTC.

Comments on this clonotype: In this CDR3 the conserved last residue, phenylalanine or tryptophan, is missing, so a read error is likely. The CDR3 reads CASSLLQGAEKLFH. As DNA, the CDR3 is TGTGCCAGCAGTCTTTTACAGGGGGCAGAAAAACTGTTTCAT. The V gene is TRBV27, the J gene TRBJ1-4, with 9 bases identical to TRBD1. Germline CDR1 MNHEY, CDR2 SMNVEV (reference sequence). Germline trimming cut 5 bases from V and 8 bases from J; bases unmatched to any gene: 6. The CDR3 sequence is 14 residues long.

This clonotype was seen a handful of times. This chain connects TRBV6-5 to TRBJ2-1; D unresolved. V lost 7 bases to trimming and J lost 5 bases, with 6 bases between them. This CDR3 contains 11 residues. Germline lookup yields CDR1 MNHEY and CDR2 SVGAGI. The CDR3, as DNA: TGTGCCAGCATTCGGAACAATGAGCAGTTCTTC. Residues: CASIRNNEQFF.

This clonotype has a count of ten or more. This sequence joins TRBV12-3 or TRBV12-4 and TRBJ2-7; 8 bases agree with TRBD1. The trim removed 5 bases at V and 9 bases at J, leaving 6 bases unmatched. CDR3 length equals 12 residues. CDR3: CASSPGQDRQYV. The CDR3 DNA sequence: TGTGCCAGCAGTCCGGGACAGGACAGGCAGTACGTC.

This clonotype was found many times. This chain uses TRBV5-1 with TRBJ1-5; TRBD1 matches 8 bases. The CDR3 totals 18 residues. Unmatched junction bases numbered 10, after V lost 2 bases and J lost 0 bases. In germline, CDR1 is SGHRS, CDR2 YFSETQ. The CDR3 region is CASSLGGQGPYSNQPQHF. The CDR3 DNA reads as TGCGCCAGCAGCTTAGGCGGACAGGGCCCTTATAGCAATCAGCCCCAGCATTTT.

The chain links TRBV7-8 to TRBJ2-7, with 12 bases lining up with TRBD1. This CDR3 has 15 amino acids. The germline V gene has CDR1 SGHVS and CDR2 FQNEAQ. Trimming removed 5 bases from V and 4 bases from J; junction bases left unmatched: 6. CDR3 coding DNA: TGTGCCAGCAGCGCTGGGGACAGGGGGCGATACGAGCAGTACGTC. Protein: CASSAGDRGRYEQYV.

The rearrangement links TRBV29-1 to TRBJ2-2; the D call may be TRBD1 or TRBD2 (5 bases each). The V gene lost 7 bases and the J gene lost 0 bases, with 9 bases spanning the gap. This CDR3 contains 13 residues. The germline CDR1 and CDR2 sequences are SQVTM and ANQGSEA. CDR3 nucleotide sequence: TGCAGCGGAGGGGTGGCGAACACCGGGGAGCTGTTTTTT. Translated: CSGGVANTGELFF.

This clonotype was observed many times. The chain joins TRBV5-1 to TRBJ2-5; D remains unclear. Trimming cost V 4 bases and J 1 base, with 2 bases left between them. Germline-derived CDR1 and CDR2 are SGHRS and YFSETQ. The CDR3 length is 11 residues. For the CDR3, the DNA is TGCGCCAGCAGCGCCCAAGAGACCCAGTACTTC. Amino acid sequence: CASSAQETQYF.

The chain recombines TRBV6-1 with TRBJ1-1; D not resolved. V dropped 2 bases and J dropped 0 bases, with 13 bases sitting between them. The germline gives CDR1 MNHNS, CDR2 SASEGT. This CDR3 region has 16 residues. The CDR3 protein is CASSEYFSGLNTEAFF. In nucleotides, the CDR3 is TGTGCCAGCAGTGAATATTTTTCCGGCCTGAACACTGAAGCTTTCTTT.

This clonotype was seen just once. The chain employs TRBV12-3 or TRBV12-4 and TRBJ1-5; the D gene is possibly TRBD1 (6 bases). The length of the CDR3 is 15 residues. V lost 6 bases to trimming and J lost 1 base, with 13 bases between them. CDR3 sequence (DNA): TGTGCCAGCAGCGCAGGACAGAACAGCAATCAGCCCCAGCATTTT. This encodes CASSAGQNSNQPQHF.

This clonotype occurred a few times. The chain combines TRBV3-1 with TRBJ2-1, with 16 bases aligning to TRBD2. The CDR3 runs to 19 residues. Germline loops: CDR1 LGHDT, CDR2 YNNKEL (reference sequence). V was pared by 0 bases and J by 8 bases, with 10 bases of the junction left unmatched. CDR3 in DNA: TGTGCCAGCAGCCAAGATGGGACTAGCGGGAGGGCCAGGTTGGATGAGCAGTTCTTC. Protein product: CASSQDGTSGRARLDEQFF.

This chain joins TRBV11-3 and TRBJ2-3; 9 positions agree with TRBD2. CDR1 SGHNT and CDR2 YENEEA come from the germline V gene. This CDR3 spans 16 amino acids. With 5 bases clipped from V and 2 bases from J, the junction kept 8 bases outside the gene matches. This CDR3 reads CASSPLGLADTDTQYF. The CDR3 nucleotides read TGTGCCAGCAGCCCCCTGGGACTAGCCGACACAGATACGCAGTATTTT.

This clonotype appeared many times. The chain has TRBV12-3 or TRBV12-4 and TRBJ2-1; D possibly matches TRBD1 or TRBD2 (5 bases each). The CDR3 has 10 amino acids. Trimming took off 8 bases at V and 7 bases at J, with 6 bases between the two ends. The CDR3 DNA reads TGTGCCAGCGGGACGAATGAGCAGTTCTTC. It is translated as CASGTNEQFF.

This clonotype was recorded a few times. V and J are TRBV12-3 or TRBV12-4 and TRBJ2-3, with TRBD2 matching over 8 bases. V shed 2 bases and J 6 bases; nucleotides not matched to a gene: 4. This CDR3 has 14 residues. The CDR3 bases are TGTGCCAGCAGTTTACTGAGCGGGAGCGATACGCAGTATTTT. As protein: CASSLLSGSDTQYF.

This clonotype was seen only a few times. The CDR3 DNA sequence: TGTGCCTGGAGTGTGGGGGGGTGGAACACCATATATTTT. Residues: CAWSVGGWNTIYF. The chain combines TRBV30 with TRBJ1-3; possibly TRBD1 for D (5 bases). V shed 0 bases and J shed 7 bases, with 10 bases lying between them. This CDR3 region has 13 residues. CDR1 is GTSNPN and CDR2 is SVGIG in the germline V gene (reference sequence).

There are many counts of this clonotype. V usage is TRBV12-3 or TRBV12-4 and J usage is TRBJ2-7; 9 bases match TRBD1. V gave up 4 bases and J gave up 1 base; unmatched junction bases: 5. This CDR3 is 15 amino acids long. The CDR3 sequence: CASSSPGQGSYEQYF. In DNA form, the CDR3 reads TGTGCCAGCAGTTCCCCGGGACAGGGATCCTACGAGCAGTACTTC.

This chain links TRBV15 with TRBJ2-7; D is tentatively TRBD1 or TRBD2 (5 bases each). The CDR3 runs to 14 residues. V was pared by 1 base and J by 3 bases, with 10 bases between. CDR1 is LNHNV, CDR2 YYDKDF, per germline (reference sequence). The CDR3 bases are TGTGCCACCAGCAGAGCCGGGACCGTCTACGAGCAGTACGTC. This translates into CATSRAGTVYEQYV.

This clonotype was counted ten times or more. The chain links TRBV7-9 to TRBJ1-2; 7 nucleotides match TRBD1. V was clipped by 5 bases and J by 2 bases; unmatched bases: 5. The CDR3 is 14 amino acids. Germline CDR1 reads SEHNR; CDR2 reads FQNEAQ (reference sequence). In DNA, the CDR3 is TGTGCCAGCAGCCAGGGACAGATAAACTATGGCTACACCTTC. Translating it yields CASSQGQINYGYTF.

The chain carries TRBV5-1 and TRBJ2-6; D remains unclear. V was trimmed by 5 bases and J by 0 bases, leaving 12 bases between them. The CDR3 sequence is 16 residues long. Germline assignment: CDR1 SGHRS and CDR2 YFSETQ. In DNA form, the CDR3 reads TGCGCCAGCAGATTCACCCAGAGCTCTGGGGCCAACGTCCTGACTTTC. As protein: CASRFTQSSGANVLTF.

The table lists this clonotype with many counts. Here the CDR3 reads CASSLKIGRAGVVGELFF. Written as DNA, the CDR3 is TGCGCCAGCAGCTTGAAGATTGGAAGGGCCGGGGTGGTAGGGGAGCTGTTTTTT. The chain couples TRBV5-1 to TRBJ2-2; possibly TRBD2 for D (5 bases). The CDR3 spans 18 residues. Trimming pared 1 base from V and 8 bases from J, leaving 24 bases between. CDR1 SGHRS and CDR2 YFSETQ come from the germline V gene.

This clonotype was recorded a few times. The V call is TRBV4-3, the J call TRBJ2-7, with D perhaps TRBD2 (5 bases). The CDR3 is 15 residues long. The germline gives CDR1 LGHNA, CDR2 YSLEER. Trimming cost V 0 bases and J 6 bases, with 15 bases left between them. In nucleotides, the CDR3 is TGCGCCAGCAGCCAAGATACCGCTAGCCCCACCGAGCAGTACTTC. This encodes CASSQDTASPTEQYF.

This clonotype was detected a few times. The chain is built from TRBV10-2 and TRBJ2-1, with 11 bases fitting TRBD2. The length of the CDR3 is 16 residues. Germline V lookup: CDR1 WSHSY, CDR2 SAAADI. Unmatched junction bases numbered 9, after V lost 1 base and J lost 10 bases. The CDR3 sequence: CASSEFSGRALGEQFF. The CDR3 nucleotides read TGCGCCAGCAGTGAGTTTAGCGGGAGGGCCTTAGGGGAGCAGTTCTTC.

This chain connects TRBV7-9 to TRBJ2-2, with TRBD2 matching 12 bases. V gave up 5 bases and J gave up 5 bases; unmatched junction bases: 6. CDR1 and CDR2 (germline): SEHNR, FQNEAQ (reference sequence). The CDR3 totals 16 residues. In DNA form, the CDR3 reads TGTGCCAGCAGCCACGCTAGCGGGAGGGAGACCGGGGAGCTGTTTTTT. Translated, it gives CASSHASGRETGELFF.